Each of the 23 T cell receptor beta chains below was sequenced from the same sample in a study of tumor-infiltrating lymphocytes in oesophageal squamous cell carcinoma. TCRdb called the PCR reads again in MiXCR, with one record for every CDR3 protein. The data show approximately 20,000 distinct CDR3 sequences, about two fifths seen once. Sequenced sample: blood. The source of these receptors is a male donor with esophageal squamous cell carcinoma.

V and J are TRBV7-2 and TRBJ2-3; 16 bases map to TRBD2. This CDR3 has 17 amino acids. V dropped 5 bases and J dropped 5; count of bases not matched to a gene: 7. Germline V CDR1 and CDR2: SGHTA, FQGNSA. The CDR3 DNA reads TGTGCCAGCAGCCCTGGGACTAGCGGGGGGGCGGAAGATACGCAGTATTTT. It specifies CASSPGTSGGAEDTQYF.

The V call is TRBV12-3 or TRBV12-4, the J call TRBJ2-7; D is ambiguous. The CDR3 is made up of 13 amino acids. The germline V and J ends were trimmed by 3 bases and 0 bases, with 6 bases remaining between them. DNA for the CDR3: TGTGCCAGCAGTTTCGGCGGCTCCTACGAGCAGTACTTC. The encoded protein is CASSFGGSYEQYF.

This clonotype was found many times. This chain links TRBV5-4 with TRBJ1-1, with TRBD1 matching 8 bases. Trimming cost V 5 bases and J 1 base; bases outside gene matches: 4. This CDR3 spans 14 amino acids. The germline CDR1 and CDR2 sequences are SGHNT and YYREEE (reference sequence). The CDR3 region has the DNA TGTGCCAGCAGGAACGGGACAGGGAACACTGAAGCTTTCTTT. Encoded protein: CASRNGTGNTEAFF. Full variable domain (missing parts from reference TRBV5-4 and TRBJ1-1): ETGVTQSPTHLIKTRGQQVTLRCSSQSGHNTVSWYQQALGQGPQFIFQYYREEENGRGNFPPRFSGLQFPNYSSELNVNALELDDSALYLCASRNGTGNTEAFFGQGTRLTVV.

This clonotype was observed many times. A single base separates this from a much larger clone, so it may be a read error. In nucleotides, the CDR3 is TGTGCCAGCAAAAGGACAGGGGGCACAGGCGGGGAGCTGTATTTT. Its translation: CASKRTGGTGGELYF. The chain couples TRBV12-3 or TRBV12-4 to TRBJ2-3; 11 nucleotides align to TRBD1. The CDR3 is made up of 15 amino acids. V trimming: 7 bases; J trimming: 14 bases; junction bases outside the gene matches: 17.

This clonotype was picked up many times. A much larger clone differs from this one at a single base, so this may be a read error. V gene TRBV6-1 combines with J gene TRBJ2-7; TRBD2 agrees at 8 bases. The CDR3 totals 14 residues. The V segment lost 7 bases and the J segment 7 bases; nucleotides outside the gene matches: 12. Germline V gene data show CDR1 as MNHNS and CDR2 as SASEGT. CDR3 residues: CASIQGGGINEQYF. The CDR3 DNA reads TGTGCCAGCATACAGGGCGGGGGGATCAATGAGCAGTACTTC.

The CDR3 coding sequence is TGTGCCAGCAGCCCCCGACAGGGCGGCTATGGCTACACCTTC. Encoded protein: CASSPRQGGYGYTF. The chain joins TRBV3-1 to TRBJ1-2; 7 positions match TRBD1. The V gene end was trimmed by 4 bases and the J gene end by 4 bases; junction bases not matched to a gene: 6. Per germline, CDR1 LGHDT and CDR2 YNNKEL (reference sequence). This CDR3 region has 14 residues. The full variable domain, rest sourced from reference TRBV3-1 and TRBJ1-2, is DTAVSQTPKYLVTQMGNDKSIKCEQNLGHDTMYWYKQDSKKFLKIMFSYNNKELIINETVPNRFSPKSPDKAHLNLHINSLELGDSAVYFCASSPRQGGYGYTFGSGTRLTVV.

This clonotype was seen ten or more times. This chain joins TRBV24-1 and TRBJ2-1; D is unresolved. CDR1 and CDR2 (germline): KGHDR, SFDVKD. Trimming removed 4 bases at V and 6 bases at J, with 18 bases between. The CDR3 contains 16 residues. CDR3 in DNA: TGTGCCACCAGTGAATCGATTCAAAGAAGGAGCAATGAGCAGTTCTTC. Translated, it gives CATSESIQRRSNEQFF.

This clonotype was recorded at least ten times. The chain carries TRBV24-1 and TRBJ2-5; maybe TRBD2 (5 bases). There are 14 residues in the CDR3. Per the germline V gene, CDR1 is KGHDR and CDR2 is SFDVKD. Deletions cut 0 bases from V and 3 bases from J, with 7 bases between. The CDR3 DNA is TGTGCCACCAGTGATTTGAAGGGAGAAGAGACCCAGTACTTC. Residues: CATSDLKGEETQYF.

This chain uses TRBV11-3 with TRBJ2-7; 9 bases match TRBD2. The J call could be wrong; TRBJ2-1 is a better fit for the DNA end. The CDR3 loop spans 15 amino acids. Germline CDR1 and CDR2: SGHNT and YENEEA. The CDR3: CASSLGTSALGEQFF. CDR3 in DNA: TGTGCCAGCAGCTTAGGGACTAGCGCTCTAGGAGAGCAGTTCTTC.

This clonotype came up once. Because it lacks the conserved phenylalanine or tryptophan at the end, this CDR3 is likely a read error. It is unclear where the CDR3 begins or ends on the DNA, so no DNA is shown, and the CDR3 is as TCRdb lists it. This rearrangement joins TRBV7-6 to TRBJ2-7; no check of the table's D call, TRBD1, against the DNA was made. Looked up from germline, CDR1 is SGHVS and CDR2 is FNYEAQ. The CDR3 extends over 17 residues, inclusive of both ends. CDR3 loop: CASSLVFPGAGGYTFGS.

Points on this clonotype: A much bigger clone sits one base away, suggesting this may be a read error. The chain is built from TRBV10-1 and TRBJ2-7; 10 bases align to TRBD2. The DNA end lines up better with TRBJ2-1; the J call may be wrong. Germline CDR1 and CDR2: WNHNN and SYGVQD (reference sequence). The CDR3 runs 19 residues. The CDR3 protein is CASSEFRGRTSGKNREQFF. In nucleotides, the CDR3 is TGCGCCAGCAGTGAGTTCAGGGGGCGAACTAGCGGGAAGAATCGGGAGCAGTTCTTC.

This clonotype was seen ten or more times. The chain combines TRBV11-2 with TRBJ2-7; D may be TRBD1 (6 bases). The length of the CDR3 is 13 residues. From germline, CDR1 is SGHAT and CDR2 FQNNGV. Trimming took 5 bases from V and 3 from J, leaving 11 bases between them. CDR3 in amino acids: CASSVTGYYEQYF. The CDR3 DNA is TGTGCCAGCAGCGTTACAGGGTACTACGAGCAGTACTTC. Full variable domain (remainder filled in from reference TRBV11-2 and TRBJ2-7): EAGVAQSPRYKIIEKRQSVAFWCNPISGHATLYWYQQILGQGPKLLIQFQNNGVVDDSQLPKDRFSAERLKGVDSTLKIQPAKLEDSAVYLCASSVTGYYEQYFGPGTRLTVT.

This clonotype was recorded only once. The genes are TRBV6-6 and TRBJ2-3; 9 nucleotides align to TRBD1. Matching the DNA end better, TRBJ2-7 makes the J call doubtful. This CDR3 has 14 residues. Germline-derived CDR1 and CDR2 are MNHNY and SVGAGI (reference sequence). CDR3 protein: CASSVRDREYEQYF. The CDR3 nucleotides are TGTGCCAGCAGCGTCCGGGACAGGGAATACGAGCAGTACTTC.

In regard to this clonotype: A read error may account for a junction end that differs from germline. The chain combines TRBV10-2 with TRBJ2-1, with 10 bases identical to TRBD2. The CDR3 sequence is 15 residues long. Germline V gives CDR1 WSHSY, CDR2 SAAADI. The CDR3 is CASSESLAGDNEQFF. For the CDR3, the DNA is TGTGCCAGCAGTGAGTCGCTAGCGGGGGACAATGAGCAGTTCTTC.

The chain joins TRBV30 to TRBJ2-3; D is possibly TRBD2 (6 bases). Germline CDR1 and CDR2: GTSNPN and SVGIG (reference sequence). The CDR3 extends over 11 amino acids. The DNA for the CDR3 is TGTGCTTCGGGGGACACAGATACGCAGTATTTT. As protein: CASGDTDTQYF.

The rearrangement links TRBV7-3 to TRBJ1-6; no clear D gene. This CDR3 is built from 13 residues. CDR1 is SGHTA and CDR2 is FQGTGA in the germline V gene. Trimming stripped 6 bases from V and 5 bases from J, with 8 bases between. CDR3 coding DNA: TGTGCCAGCAGAGAACAGCATAATTCACCCCTCCACTTT. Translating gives CASREQHNSPLHF.

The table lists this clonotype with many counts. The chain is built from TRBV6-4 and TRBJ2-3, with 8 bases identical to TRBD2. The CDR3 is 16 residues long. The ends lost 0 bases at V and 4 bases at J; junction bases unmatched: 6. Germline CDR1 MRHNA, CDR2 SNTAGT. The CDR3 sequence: CASSDSSGGGADTQYF. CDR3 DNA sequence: TGTGCCAGCAGTGACTCGAGCGGGGGTGGGGCAGATACGCAGTATTTT.

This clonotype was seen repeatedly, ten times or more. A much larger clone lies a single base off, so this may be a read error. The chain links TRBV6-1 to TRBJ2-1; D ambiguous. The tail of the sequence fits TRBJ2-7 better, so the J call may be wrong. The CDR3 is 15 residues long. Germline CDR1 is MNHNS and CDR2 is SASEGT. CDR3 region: CASSVSVGSYNEQYF. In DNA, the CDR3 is TGTGCCAGCAGCGTTTCCGTAGGCTCCTACAATGAGCAGTACTTC.

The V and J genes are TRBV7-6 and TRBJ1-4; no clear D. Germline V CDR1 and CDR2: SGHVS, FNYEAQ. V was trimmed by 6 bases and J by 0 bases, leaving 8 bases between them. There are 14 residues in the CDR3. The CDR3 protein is CASREGTTNEKLFF. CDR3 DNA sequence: TGTGCCAGCAGGGAGGGAACAACTAATGAAAAACTGTTTTTT. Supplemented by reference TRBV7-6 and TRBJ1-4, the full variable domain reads GAGVSQSPRYKVTKRGQDVALRCDPISGHVSLYWYRQALGQGPEFLTYFNYEAQQDKSGLPNDRFSAERPEGSISTLTIQRTEQRDSAMYRCASREGTTNEKLFFGSGTQLSVL.

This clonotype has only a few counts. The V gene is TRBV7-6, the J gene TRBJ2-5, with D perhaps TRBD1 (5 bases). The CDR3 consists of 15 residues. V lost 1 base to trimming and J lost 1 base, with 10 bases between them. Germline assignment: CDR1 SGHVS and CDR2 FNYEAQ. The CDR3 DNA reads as TGTGCCAGCAGCTTAGGTGGAAGGGGCCAAGAGACCCAGTACTTC. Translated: CASSLGGRGQETQYF. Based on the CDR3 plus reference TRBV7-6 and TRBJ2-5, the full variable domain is GAGVSQSPRYKVTKRGQDVALRCDPISGHVSLYWYRQALGQGPEFLTYFNYEAQQDKSGLPNDRFSAERPEGSISTLTIQRTEQRDSAMYRCASSLGGRGQETQYFGPGTRLLVL.

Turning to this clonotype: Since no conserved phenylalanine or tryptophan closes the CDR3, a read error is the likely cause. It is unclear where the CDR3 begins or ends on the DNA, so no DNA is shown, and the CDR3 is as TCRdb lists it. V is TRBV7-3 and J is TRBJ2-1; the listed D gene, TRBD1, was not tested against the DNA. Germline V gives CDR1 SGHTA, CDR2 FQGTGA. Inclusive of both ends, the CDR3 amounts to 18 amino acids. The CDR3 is CASSLTGTGGRIGYTFGS.

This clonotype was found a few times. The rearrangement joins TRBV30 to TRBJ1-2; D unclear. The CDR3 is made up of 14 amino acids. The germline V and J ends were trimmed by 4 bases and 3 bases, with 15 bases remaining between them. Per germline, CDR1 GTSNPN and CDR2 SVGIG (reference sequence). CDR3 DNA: TGTGCCTGGACCAAAAACACCGAATACTATGGCTACACCTTC. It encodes CAWTKNTEYYGYTF. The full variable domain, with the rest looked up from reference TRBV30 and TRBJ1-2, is SQTIHQWPATLVQPVGSPLSLECTVEGTSNPNLYWYRQAAGRGLQLLFYSVGIGQISSEVPQNLSASRPQDRQFILSSKKLLLSDSGFYLCAWTKNTEYYGYTFGSGTRLTVV.

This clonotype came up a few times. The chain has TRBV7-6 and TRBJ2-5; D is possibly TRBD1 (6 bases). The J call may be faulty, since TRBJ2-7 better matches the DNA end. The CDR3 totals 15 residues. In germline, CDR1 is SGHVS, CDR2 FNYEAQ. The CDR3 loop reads CASSLVPGEGYEQYF. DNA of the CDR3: TGTGCCAGCAGCTTAGTGCCAGGGGAAGGCTACGAGCAGTACTTC.